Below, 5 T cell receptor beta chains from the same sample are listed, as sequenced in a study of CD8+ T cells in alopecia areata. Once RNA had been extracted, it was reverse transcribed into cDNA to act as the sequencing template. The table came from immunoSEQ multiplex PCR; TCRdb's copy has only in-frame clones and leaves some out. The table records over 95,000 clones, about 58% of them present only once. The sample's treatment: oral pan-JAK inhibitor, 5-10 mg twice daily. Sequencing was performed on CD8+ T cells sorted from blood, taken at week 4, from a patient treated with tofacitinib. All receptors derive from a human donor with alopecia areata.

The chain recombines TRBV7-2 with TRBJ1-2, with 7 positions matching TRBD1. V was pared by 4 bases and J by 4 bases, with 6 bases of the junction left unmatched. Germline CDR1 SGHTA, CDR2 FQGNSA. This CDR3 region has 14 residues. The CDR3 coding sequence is TGTGCCAGCAGCTCACTGACAGGGTCCTATGGCTACACCTTC. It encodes CASSSLTGSYGYTF.

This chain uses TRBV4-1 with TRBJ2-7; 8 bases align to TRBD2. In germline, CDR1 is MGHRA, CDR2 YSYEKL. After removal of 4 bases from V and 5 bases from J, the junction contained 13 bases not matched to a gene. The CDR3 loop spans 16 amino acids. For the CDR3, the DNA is TGCGCCAGCAGCCGGTCATCGGGAGGGCTAACCGACGAGCAGTACTTC. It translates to CASSRSSGGLTDEQYF.

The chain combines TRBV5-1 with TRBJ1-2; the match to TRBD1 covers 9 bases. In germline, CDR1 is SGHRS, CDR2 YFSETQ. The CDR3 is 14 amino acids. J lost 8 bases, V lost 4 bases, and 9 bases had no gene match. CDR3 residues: CASSPGDRVEGYTF. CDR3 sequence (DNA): TGCGCCAGCAGCCCCGGGGACAGGGTAGAGGGCTACACCTTC. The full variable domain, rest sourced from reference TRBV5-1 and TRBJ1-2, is KAGVTQTPRYLIKTRGQQVTLSCSPISGHRSVSWYQQTPGQGLQFLFEYFSETQRNKGNFPGRFSGRQFSNSRSEMNVSTLELGDSALYLCASSPGDRVEGYTFGSGTRLTVV.

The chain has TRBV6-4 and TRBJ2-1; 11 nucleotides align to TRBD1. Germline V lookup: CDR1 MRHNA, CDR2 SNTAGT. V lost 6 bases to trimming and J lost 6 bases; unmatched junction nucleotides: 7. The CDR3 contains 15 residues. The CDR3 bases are TGTGCCAGCAGCCTTGGACAGGGGGCTGTCAATGAGCAGTTCTTC. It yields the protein CASSLGQGAVNEQFF.

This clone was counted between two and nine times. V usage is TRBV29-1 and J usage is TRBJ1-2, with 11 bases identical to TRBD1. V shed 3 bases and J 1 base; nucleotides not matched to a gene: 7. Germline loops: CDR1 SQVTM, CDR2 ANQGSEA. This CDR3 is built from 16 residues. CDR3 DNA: TGCAGCGTTGATCGTGGACAGGGGGCGTTTAACTATGGCTACACCTTC. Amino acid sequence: CSVDRGQGAFNYGYTF.